The 15 T cell receptor beta chains below were found in one sample sequenced in a study of cytomegalovirus exposure and HLA in healthy donors (dated by TCRdb to 2016 to 2017). The library was made by the immunoSEQ multiplex PCR assay. For the multiplex PCR, a mixture combining 60 forward primers for TCR Vbeta segments and 13 reverse primers for TCR Jbeta segments was used. TCRdb took over this immuneACCESS table, retaining in-frame rearrangements with V and J assigned. Such tables are incomplete; in checked studies, under half of the missing clones stem from an unresolved V gene, and the remainder is unexplained. The sample table lists 110,000 to 150,000 clones, approximately 80% of them with a count of one. Around 1.9% of the sample is held by the ten biggest clonotypes. Specimen: PBMCs. The receptors were gathered from a middle-aged woman in good health and CMV-seronegative.

V and J are TRBV4-1 and TRBJ1-4, with 12 bases that match TRBD1. This CDR3 is built from 16 residues. Germline assignment: CDR1 MGHRA and CDR2 YSYEKL. With V trimmed by 1 base and J by 8 bases, 5 bases remained unmatched. The CDR3 loop is CASSQGDRGRGEKLFF. The CDR3, as DNA: TGCGCCAGCAGCCAAGGGGACAGGGGGCGGGGGGAAAAACTGTTTTTT.

This clone was seen just once. The CDR3 DNA reads TGTGCCAGCAGCACAGGACTAGAGGAGACCCAGTACTTC. Translating gives CASSTGLEETQYF. The rearrangement uses TRBV11-2 and TRBJ2-5, with TRBD2 matching 7 bases. The CDR3 consists of 13 residues. CDR1 and CDR2 from the germline V gene are SGHAT and FQNNGV. Unmatched junction bases numbered 5, after V lost 5 bases and J lost 5 bases. The complete variable domain, with remaining parts taken from reference TRBV11-2 and TRBJ2-5, reads EAGVAQSPRYKIIEKRQSVAFWCNPISGHATLYWYQQILGQGPKLLIQFQNNGVVDDSQLPKDRFSAERLKGVDSTLKIQPAKLEDSAVYLCASSTGLEETQYFGPGTRLLVL.

The chain joins TRBV10-1 to TRBJ1-1; D unresolved. The CDR3 covers 13 residues. Germline CDR1 is WNHNN and CDR2 is SYGVQD (reference sequence). Trimming left V 2 bases short and J 3 bases short, with 7 bases between. The CDR3 here is CASSETGYTEAFF. The CDR3 DNA sequence: TGCGCCAGCAGTGAGACCGGTTACACTGAAGCTTTCTTT.

The genes are TRBV7-2 and TRBJ1-4; the match to TRBD1 covers 9 bases. Trimming removed 5 bases from V and 7 bases from J; junction bases left unmatched: 11. CDR3 length: 16 amino acids. Per the germline V gene, CDR1 is SGHTA and CDR2 is FQGNSA. CDR3 nucleotide sequence: TGTGCCAGCAGCCCCACGAGGGGACAGGGAAGTGAAAAACTGTTTTTT. Translated, it gives CASSPTRGQGSEKLFF.

The chain employs TRBV5-4 and TRBJ2-7, with D tentatively TRBD1 (6 bases). This CDR3 has 11 residues. Germline lookup yields CDR1 SGHNT and CDR2 YYREEE (reference sequence). Trimming cost V 4 bases and J 6 bases, with 8 bases left between them. The CDR3 protein is CASSTGSEQYF. The CDR3 coding sequence is TGTGCCAGCAGCACAGGGTCCGAGCAGTACTTC.

There are a few counts of this clone. The chain combines TRBV30 with TRBJ1-3, with D tentatively TRBD1 (6 bases). Germline CDR1 reads GTSNPN; CDR2 reads SVGIG (reference sequence). The CDR3 has 17 residues. V lost 3 bases, J lost 7 bases, and 25 bases lay in between. The CDR3 DNA follows: TGTGCCTGGAGCGACGGTAGACAGGAATCCTTCTGGAACACCATATATTTT. The encoded protein is CAWSDGRQESFWNTIYF.

The rearrangement links TRBV5-5 to TRBJ1-2; maybe TRBD1 (5 bases). This CDR3 is built from 15 residues. V lost 1 base and J 5 bases, leaving 15 bases between the germline ends. Germline CDR1 SGHKS, CDR2 YYEKEE (reference sequence). CDR3 sequence reads: CASSLSSGGNYGYTF. The DNA for the CDR3 is TGTGCCAGCAGCTTGAGTTCCGGGGGGAATTATGGCTACACCTTC. Complete variable domain (other parts from reference TRBV5-5 and TRBJ1-2): DAGVTQSPTHLIKTRGQQVTLRCSPISGHKSVSWYQQVLGQGPQFIFQYYEKEERGRGNFPDRFSARQFPNYSSELNVNALLLGDSALYLCASSLSSGGNYGYTFGSGTRLTVV.

This clone was detected once. This chain connects TRBV19 to TRBJ1-1, with a weak D call TRBD1 (5 bases). V lost 2 bases, J lost 7 bases, and 14 bases lay in between. Germline V gene data show CDR1 as LNHDA and CDR2 as SQIVND (reference sequence). This CDR3 is built from 14 residues. CDR3 nucleotides: TGTGCCAGTAGTATATTAGGGGAAACCCGTGAAGCTTTCTTT. Amino acid sequence: CASSILGETREAFF.

To note about this clone: Other DNA sequences in this sample translate to the same CDR3. The chain joins TRBV5-1 to TRBJ2-3, with 8 bases lining up with TRBD2. Germline CDR1 is SGHRS and CDR2 is YFSETQ. The length of the CDR3 is 14 residues. V trimming: 2 bases; J trimming: 1 base; junction bases outside the gene matches: 0. CDR3 residues: CASSLLAGTDTQYF. The DNA of the CDR3 is TGCGCCAGCAGCTTACTAGCGGGCACAGATACGCAGTATTTT.

The chain employs TRBV7-9 and TRBJ2-5; a weak D match, TRBD2 (5 bases). The CDR3 contains 15 residues. V was shortened by 5 bases and J by 5 bases, with 18 bases between the two germline ends. The germline CDR1 and CDR2 sequences are SEHNR and FQNEAQ (reference sequence). CDR3 loop: CASSGGLFSQETQYF. DNA for the CDR3: TGTGCCAGCAGCGGAGGACTCTTTTCCCAGGAGACCCAGTACTTC.

The chain employs TRBV6-6 and TRBJ1-2, with D possibly being TRBD1 (5 bases). Trimming took off 2 bases at V and 3 bases at J, with 10 bases between the two ends. The CDR3 spans 14 residues. CDR1 is MNHNY and CDR2 is SVGAGI in the germline V gene (reference sequence). CDR3 DNA: TGTGCCAGCAGTTACGGAGACAGCTACTATGGCTACACCTTC. Translating gives CASSYGDSYYGYTF.

This rearrangement joins TRBV27 to TRBJ2-1, with TRBD2 identical over 10 bases. V was pared by 6 bases and J by 5 bases, with 7 bases of the junction left unmatched. The germline gives CDR1 MNHEY, CDR2 SMNVEV (reference sequence). The CDR3 runs to 15 residues. In DNA, the CDR3 is TGTGCCAGCAGAACATGGACTAGCGGAGACAATGAGCAGTTCTTC. It translates to CASRTWTSGDNEQFF.

This clone was detected a few times. J is TRBJ2-1 and V is TRBV19; the match to TRBD2 covers 8 bases. V shed 5 bases and J 6 bases; nucleotides not matched to a gene: 12. Germline loops: CDR1 LNHDA, CDR2 SQIVND (reference sequence). The CDR3 is made up of 16 amino acids. CDR3: CASSAKGLVVGNEQFF. In nucleotides, the CDR3 is TGTGCCAGTAGTGCCAAGGGACTAGTGGTGGGCAATGAGCAGTTCTTC.

V and J are TRBV5-1 and TRBJ2-7, with TRBD1 as a possible D gene (5 bases). Trimming took off 7 bases at V and 5 bases at J, with 16 bases between the two ends. This CDR3 has 13 amino acids. Germline V lookup: CDR1 SGHRS, CDR2 YFSETQ. CDR3 sequence: CASAWQGPNEQYF. The CDR3 DNA follows: TGCGCCAGCGCCTGGCAGGGTCCAAACGAGCAGTACTTC.

V and J are TRBV4-1 and TRBJ2-2, with 8 positions matching TRBD2. CDR3 length: 18 amino acids. V shed 0 bases, J shed 2 bases, and the junction held 8 bases outside the gene matches. Germline assignment: CDR1 MGHRA and CDR2 YSYEKL. The CDR3 sequence is CASSQDTPAGVNTGELFF. Written as DNA, the CDR3 is TGCGCCAGCAGCCAAGATACTCCAGCGGGGGTTAACACCGGGGAGCTGTTTTTT.